This TCR beta chain derives from a study of OX40 agonist ivuxolimab in advanced cancers. Study information: Dosing consisted of intravenous ivuxolimab at 0.01 to 10 mg/kg every 2 weeks. Hepatocellular carcinoma, melanoma, renal cell or head and neck cancer occurred in dose-escalation patients.

Blood sampling took place at baseline, cycle 4 day 1, and cycle 7 day 1. This clone was detected only a few times. Data came from immunoSEQ multiplex PCR; TCRdb stores just in-frame clones and leaves some out. The sample has tens of thousands of clones, around 85% seen once; the top ten hold approximately 2.2%. Trimming removed 7 bases from V and 9 bases from J, with 13 bases in between. Germline V gene data show CDR1 as MDHEN and CDR2 as SYDVKM. The CDR3 is 12 residues long. Source: CD4+ or CD8+ T cells sorted from blood, taken in a trial of the OX40 agonist ivuxolimab. The TCR was taken from an adult with an advanced solid tumor such as melanoma, head and neck, liver or kidney cancer. This chain joins TRBV28 and TRBJ2-1; D may be TRBD2 (6 bases). CDR3 in DNA: TGTGCCAGCAAAGCGGGTGCCACTGAGCAGTTCTTC. Translation: CASKAGATEQFF. Looking up the rest from reference TRBV28 and TRBJ2-1 gives the full variable domain: DVKVTQSSRYLVKRTGEKVFLECVQDMDHENMFWYRQDPGLGLRLIYFSYDVKMKEKGDIPEGYSVSREKKERFSLILESASTNQTSMYLCASKAGATEQFFGPGTRLTVL.